The TCR beta chain described here comes from a study of cytomegalovirus exposure and HLA in healthy donors. Findings of the study overall: Specific recognition of CMV antigens was confirmed in vitro for a few chains (all CMV-associated). There were 150 to 200 TCR beta chains listed as cytomegalovirus-associated. Clusters of TCRs from the first cohort tended to co-occur in the 90 to 150 validation repertoires (as a later analysis found).

This CDR3 is 13 amino acids long. Germline values: CDR1 MNHEY, CDR2 SVGAGI. Trimming took 4 bases from V and 4 from J, leaving 10 bases between them. On this clone itself: Its matching antigen is unknown.

The repertoire was sequenced with immunoSEQ multiplex PCR; TCRdb's copy has only in-frame clones and lacks some. This sample has under 65,000 clones, with over 85% found just once. The sequencing sample was made of PBMCs. The receptor comes from a woman under 30 in good health and CMV-seropositive. The chain uses TRBV6-5 and TRBJ1-2, with D uncertain. DNA for the CDR3: TGTGCCAGCAGTTCCCTAGGAGGCTATGGCTACACCTTC. Its protein product is CASSSLGGYGYTF.